The sequence of this TCR beta chain was determined in a study of graft-versus-host responses after intestinal transplantation. The table came from immunoSEQ multiplex PCR; TCRdb's copy has only in-frame clones and leaves some out. In the table there are about 97,000 clones, 90% of which are singletons. Germline V gene data show CDR1 as PRHDT and CDR2 as FYEKMQ (reference sequence). The length of the CDR3 is 16 residues. With 4 bases clipped from V and 8 bases from J, the junction kept 10 bases outside the gene matches. The V call is TRBV13, the J call TRBJ1-4; the match to TRBD1 covers 10 bases. The material sequenced was PBMCs, taken roughly 450 days after intestinal transplant. This TCR was sampled from a human patient who received an intestinal transplant, so some T cells may come from the graft donor. This CDR3 reads CASSYRQGAYPEKLFF. Here the CDR3 DNA reads TGTGCCAGCAGCTACCGACAGGGGGCTTACCCCGAAAAACTGTTTTTT.